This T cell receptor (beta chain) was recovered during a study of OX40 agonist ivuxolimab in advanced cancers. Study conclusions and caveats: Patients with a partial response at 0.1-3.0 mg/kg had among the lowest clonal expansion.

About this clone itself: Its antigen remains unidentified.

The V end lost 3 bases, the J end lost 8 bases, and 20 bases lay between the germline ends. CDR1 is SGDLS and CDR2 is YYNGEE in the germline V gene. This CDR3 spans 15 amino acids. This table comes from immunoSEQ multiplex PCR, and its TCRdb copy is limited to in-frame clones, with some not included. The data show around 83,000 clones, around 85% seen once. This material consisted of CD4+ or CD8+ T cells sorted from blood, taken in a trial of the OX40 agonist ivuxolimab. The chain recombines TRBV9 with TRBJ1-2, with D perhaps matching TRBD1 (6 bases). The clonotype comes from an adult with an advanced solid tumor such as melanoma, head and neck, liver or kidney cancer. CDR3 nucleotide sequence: TGTGCCAGCAGCGCCAATACAGGGCCTAGAGGGGGCTACACCTTC. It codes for CASSANTGPRGGYTF.